The rows below give T cell receptor beta chains drawn from one sample of a study of blood T cells in healthy people across ages. TCRdb called the 5' RACE reads again in MiXCR, with one record for every CDR3 protein. Here the sample spans 1,500,000 or so distinct CDR3 sequences, around 40% being singletons. Input material: blood. The receptors originated from a woman under 30 in good health. CDR3s include the opening cysteine and the closing phenylalanine or tryptophan. The D gene is left open where the match is weak. Clone sizes are given selectively: once, few, many, or a class where the clone is expanded.

d_call: TRBD1; v_call: TRBV7-8; clone_size: .; j_call: TRBJ1-2; cdr3_nt: TGTGCCAGCAGCGCGCACAGGGGTCCGACAGACGGCTACACCTTC; cdr3_aa: CASSAHRGPTDGYTF
d_call: .; v_call: TRBV7-2; clone_size: .; j_call: TRBJ2-1; cdr3_nt: TGTGCCAGCAGCCGTGTTGAGGGAGCCGCCCACGAGCAGTTCTTC; cdr3_aa: CASSRVEGAAHEQFF
d_call: .; v_call: TRBV6-5; clone_size: few; j_call: TRBJ2-3; cdr3_nt: TGTGCCAGCACCCTCCTCTGGGGTGAAGATACGCAGTATTTT; cdr3_aa: CASTLLWGEDTQYF
d_call: TRBD2; v_call: TRBV20-1; clone_size: many; j_call: TRBJ2-1; cdr3_nt: TGCAGTGCTAGCTACCCGACTAGCGGGGCTAATGAGCAGTTCTTC; cdr3_aa: CSASYPTSGANEQFF
d_call: TRBD2; v_call: TRBV12-3/TRBV12-4; clone_size: .; j_call: TRBJ2-5; cdr3_nt: TGTGCCAGCGGACGAGCGGGAGGCCCATTGGGAGAGACCCAGTACTTC; cdr3_aa: CASGRAGGPLGETQYF
d_call: .; v_call: TRBV12-3/TRBV12-4; clone_size: .; j_call: TRBJ2-3; cdr3_nt: TGTGCCAGCAGTTTCCGAACGGGGTTCACAGATACGCAGTATTTT; cdr3_aa: CASSFRTGFTDTQYF
d_call: .; v_call: TRBV7-8; clone_size: few; j_call: TRBJ1-5; cdr3_nt: TGTGCCAGCAGCCTTCGGGGGGTCGGGAATCAGCCCCAGCATTTT; cdr3_aa: CASSLRGVGNQPQHF
d_call: .; v_call: TRBV30; clone_size: .; j_call: TRBJ2-1; cdr3_nt: TGTGCCTGGAGTGTACTACGGGGGGAGCAGTTCTTC; cdr3_aa: CAWSVLRGEQFF
d_call: TRBD2; v_call: TRBV7-2; clone_size: .; j_call: TRBJ2-2; cdr3_nt: TGTGCCAGCAGCCCCAGCATTAGCGGGAGCTTAAACACCGGGGGGCTGTTTTTT; cdr3_aa: CASSPSISGSLNTGGLFF
d_call: TRBD1; v_call: TRBV7-9; clone_size: few; j_call: TRBJ1-2; cdr3_nt: TGTGCCAGCAGCTTAGCCCCAGGGGGCGCTAACTATGGCTACACCTTC; cdr3_aa: CASSLAPGGANYGYTF